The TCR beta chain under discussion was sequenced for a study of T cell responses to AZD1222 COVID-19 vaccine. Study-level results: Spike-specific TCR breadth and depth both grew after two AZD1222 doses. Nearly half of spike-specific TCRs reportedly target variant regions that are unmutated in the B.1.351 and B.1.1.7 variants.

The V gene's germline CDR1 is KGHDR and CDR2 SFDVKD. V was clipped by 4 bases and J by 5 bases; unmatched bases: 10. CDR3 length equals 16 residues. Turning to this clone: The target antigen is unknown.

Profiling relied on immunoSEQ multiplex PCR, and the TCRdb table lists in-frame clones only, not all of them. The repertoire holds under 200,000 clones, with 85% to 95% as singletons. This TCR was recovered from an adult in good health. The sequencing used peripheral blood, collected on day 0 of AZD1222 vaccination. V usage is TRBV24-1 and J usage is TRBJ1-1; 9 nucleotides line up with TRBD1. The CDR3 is CATSDRRGTGTTEAFF. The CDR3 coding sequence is TGTGCCACCAGTGACCGCCGTGGGACAGGGACGACTGAAGCTTTCTTT.